This entry is about one T cell receptor (beta chain). This specimen belongs to a study of blood T cell repertoires in COVID-19. Study-level information: From T cells, B-cell-depleted T cells, or PBMCs came the material, which was cDNA or gDNA.

Some clones are missing from TCRdb's copy, which holds only in-frame ones; the method was immunoSEQ multiplex PCR. The sample includes hundreds of thousands of clones, roughly 80% of them seen just once. The CDR3 extends over 16 amino acids. The ends were cut back, 2 bases at V and 4 bases at J, with 17 bases in the middle. Germline CDR1 is MNHNS and CDR2 is SASEGT. Within the 2 weeks before study entry, each person in the exposed group met a COVID-19 case. The chain links TRBV6-1 to TRBJ1-2; tentative D call: TRBD1 (5 bases). The receptor's source is a man between 40 and 49 years old who had been exposed to COVID-19. The sequencing input was PBMCs or T cells enriched from blood (not recorded which). CDR3 protein: CASSENQGGYTYGYTF. CDR3 nucleotides: TGTGCCAGCAGTGAAAATCAGGGAGGGTACACCTATGGCTACACCTTC.